The source of this T cell receptor (beta chain) is a study of T-cell memory formation after mild COVID-19. Study-level background: TCR clusters were mostly confined to one donor each.

The trim removed 0 bases at V and 0 bases at J, leaving 8 bases unmatched. From germline, CDR1 is LGHNA and CDR2 YNFKEQ. CDR3 length: 18 residues. This clonotype is labeled medium-sized. As yet, its antigen is unknown. The study, taken as a whole, reports: While clones contracting from day 15 to 85 were balanced between CD4 and CD8, later expanders leaned CD4+. Whether second-wave clones peaking at day 37 were SARS-CoV-2 specific went unconfirmed.

It was 5'RACE with constant-segment primers that produced the TCR alpha and TCR beta cDNA libraries, which carried sample barcodes and UMIs. TCRdb re-analysed the 5' RACE reads in MiXCR, keeping a single row per CDR3 protein. The repertoire holds about 44,000 distinct CDR3 sequences, with 6% to 8% as singletons. The sample consisted of PBMCs or a T cell subset sorted from them (not recorded which). J is TRBJ2-5 and V is TRBV4-2; 9 bases fit TRBD2. The receptor was isolated from a man aged 18 to 30 who had mild COVID-19 (a few samples of this study predate the infection). Cell type and time point are not known. The CDR3 coding sequence is TGTGCCAGCAGCCAAGAAGAGAATAGCGGGGGACACCAAGAGACCCAGTACTTC. Translation gives CASSQEENSGGHQETQYF.